The TCR beta chain under discussion was sequenced for a study of T and B cells in COVID-19 patients. As for the study in general: Most recovered patients had mild to moderate COVID-19 treated as outpatients.

Each TRB amplification used 250-500 ng of genomic DNA from blood. This CDR3 is built from 15 residues. V shed 4 bases and J shed 1 base, with 11 bases lying between them. Germline loops: CDR1 DFQATT, CDR2 SNEGSKA (reference sequence). BIOMED2 TRB-A/B primer pools were used in multiplex TRB PCR. MiXCR, applied by TCRdb to the multiplex PCR reads, yields one record per CDR3 protein. Of more than 20,000 distinct CDR3 sequences detected, roughly 33% appear once; the ten largest clones hold 1.5% to 2%. The TCR was taken from a human donor who had recovered from COVID-19. J is TRBJ2-6 and V is TRBV20-1; D perhaps matches TRBD1 (6 bases). Sequencing used blood. CDR3 loop: CSANRVPSGANVLTF. CDR3 bases: TGCAGTGCTAACAGGGTTCCTTCTGGGGCCAACGTCCTGACTTTC.